This paragraph covers one TCR beta chain sequence. The sample originates from a study of technical replicates of blood from several donors. Method: immunoSEQ multiplex PCR; TCRdb's copy keeps in-frame clones and lacks some. The table lists tens of thousands of clones, just over 90% of them singletons. CDR1 and CDR2 from the germline V gene are LNHDA and SQIVND (reference sequence). This CDR3 has 12 amino acids. Trimming cost V 10 bases and J 5 bases, with 14 bases left between them. The source of this sequence is a human donor in good health. This chain joins TRBV19 and TRBJ2-5; D gene unclear. The sequencing input was T cells isolated from PBMCs. The CDR3 DNA follows: TGTGCCACCGCAGCTTTCGGGGAGACCCAGTACTTC. Translated: CATAAFGETQYF.